This T cell receptor beta chain was profiled in a study of metastatic and nonmetastatic thyroid tumors. Study-level information: Both malignant and benign thyroid patients supplied peripheral blood and tumor or nodule tissue samples, across which the repertoires of these patients were then compared. Broader study findings: Reports indicated that malignant thyroid tumors showed significantly higher TCR beta diversity than benign nodules did, in blood and tumor.

V lost 2 bases and J lost 0, with 5 bases in between. This CDR3 comprises 15 residues. Germline values: CDR1 SGHDN, CDR2 FVKESK. As originally analysed: The study took CDR3 differences across clinicopathological groups and made a distant-metastasis classifier for papillary thyroid cancer from them. TCRdb re-called the PCR reads through MiXCR. The V and J calls, along with clone size, are taken from TCRdb and not from the paper's own processing. The sample lists about 14,000 clones, less than 35% occurring once. This clone was seen at least ten times. What it recognizes is unknown. Thyroid surgery took place with no prior treatment in any patient.

The TCR was taken from a female donor with papillary thyroid cancer or a benign thyroid nodule (not recorded which). Some clones in this sample may be carry-over from other donors' samples. The chain combines TRBV14 with TRBJ2-6, with D unresolved. The sequenced sample was tumor tissue. The CDR3, as DNA: TGTGCCAGCAGCCAATACCCCTCTGGGGCCAACGTCCTGACTTTC. Its protein product is CASSQYPSGANVLTF.